This T cell receptor (beta chain) stems from a study of cytomegalovirus exposure and HLA in healthy donors. The V and J ends lost 1 base and 5 bases respectively, with 14 bases between them. The CDR3 length is 15 residues. Germline-derived CDR1 and CDR2 are MGHRA and YSYEKL. The PCR ran on 60 Vbeta and 13 Jbeta primers. Sequencing used immunoSEQ multiplex PCR; TCRdb keeps in-frame clones, though not all of them. The sample holds about 160,000 clones; 70% are singletons and the top ten take approximately 5%. This chain connects TRBV4-1 to TRBJ2-5; possible D gene TRBD2, 6 bases. The sequenced sample consisted of PBMCs. This sequence originates from a man between 18 and 35 years old in good health and CMV-seropositive. CDR3 in DNA: TGCGCCAGCAGCCAAGTGGGGGGACGAGGGGAGACCCAGTACTTC. It codes for CASSQVGGRGETQYF.